A selection of T cell receptor beta chains follows, all from one sample in a study of blood T cell repertoires in COVID-19. TCRdb's table, derived via immunoSEQ multiplex PCR, lists solely in-frame clones and lacks some. Of 160,000 or so clones detected, more than 65% appear once; the ten largest clones hold approximately 15%. The sample was peripheral blood. The receptors originated from a woman older than 75 with acute or convalescent COVID-19. The CDR3 runs from the conserved cysteine through the conserved F or W. The D gene is left open where the match is weak. Clone size appears in some rows only: once, few, many, or a class for an expanded clone.

v_call	d_call	j_call	clone_size	cdr3_length	cdr3_aa	cdr3_nt
TRBV6-5	-	TRBJ1-3	-	16	CASSSGGIQRGNTIYF	TGTGCCAGCAGTTCGGGGGGGATTCAGCGGGGAAACACCATATATTTT
TRBV6-5	TRBD2	TRBJ2-1	few	13	CATGGLAYNEQFF	TGTGCCACGGGCGGACTAGCCTACAATGAGCAGTTCTTC
TRBV6-6	-	TRBJ1-3	-	15	CASSASGTRGNTIYF	TGTGCCAGCAGTGCTTCCGGGACAAGAGGCAACACCATATATTTT
TRBV5-6	TRBD2	TRBJ2-7	few	14	CASRIGGRSYEQYF	TGTGCCAGCAGGATTGGCGGGAGGTCCTACGAGCAGTACTTC
TRBV29-1	TRBD1	TRBJ2-1	-	14	CSVSGTGDYNEQFF	TGCAGCGTTTCCGGGACAGGGGACTACAATGAGCAGTTCTTC
TRBV7-9	TRBD2	TRBJ2-7	-	15	CASSLVSSGQNEQYF	TGTGCCAGCAGCTTAGTGTCTAGCGGGCAGAACGAGCAGTACTTC
TRBV19	-	TRBJ1-2	-	16	CASSMWGRTANYGYTF	TGTGCCAGTAGTATGTGGGGTCGGACAGCTAACTATGGCTACACCTTC
TRBV30	TRBD1	TRBJ1-4	-	18	CAWSRTGGVPEADEKLFF	TGTGCCTGGAGCCGGACAGGGGGCGTTCCCGAGGCAGACGAAAAACTGTTTTTT
TRBV6-5	TRBD1	TRBJ2-7	-	15	CASSYSGTGKDEQYF	TGTGCCAGCAGTTACTCTGGGACAGGGAAAGACGAGCAGTACTTC
TRBV30	-	TRBJ1-3	-	14	CAWRTRGAGNTIYF	TGTGCCTGGAGGACACGGGGGGCTGGAAACACCATATATTTT